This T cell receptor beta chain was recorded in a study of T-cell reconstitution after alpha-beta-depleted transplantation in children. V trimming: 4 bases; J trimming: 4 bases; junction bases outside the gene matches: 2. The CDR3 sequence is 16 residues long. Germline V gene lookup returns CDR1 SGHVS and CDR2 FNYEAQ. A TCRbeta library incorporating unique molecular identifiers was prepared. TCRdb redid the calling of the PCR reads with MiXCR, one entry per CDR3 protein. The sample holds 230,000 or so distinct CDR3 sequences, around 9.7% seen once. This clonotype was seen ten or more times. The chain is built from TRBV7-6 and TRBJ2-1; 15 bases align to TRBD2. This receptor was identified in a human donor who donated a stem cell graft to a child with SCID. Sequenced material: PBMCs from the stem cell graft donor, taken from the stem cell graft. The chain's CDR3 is CASSSGTSGGYNEQFF. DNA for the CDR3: TGTGCCAGCAGCTCGGGGACTAGCGGGGGGTACAATGAGCAGTTCTTC.